The rows below give T cell receptor beta chains drawn from one sample of a study of Graves' ophthalmopathy and Graves' hyperthyroidism. TCRdb re-called the multiplex PCR reads through MiXCR, storing one row per CDR3 protein. The repertoire consists of hundreds of thousands of distinct CDR3 sequences, with approximately 21% occurring once and the leading ten covering roughly 3%. The specimen sequenced was peripheral blood. The receptors here all came from a woman aged 18-30 years with stable Graves' hyperthyroidism. CDR3s include the opening cysteine and the closing phenylalanine or tryptophan. Each record gives: J gene, V gene, D gene, clone size, CDR3 DNA, CDR3 protein. The D gene is left open where the match is weak. Clone size is not always given. Where it is, it says once, few, many or a class for expanded clones.

j_gene: TRBJ2-7
v_gene: TRBV20-1
d_gene: TRBD1
abundance: many
CDR3nt: TGCAGTGCTAGATTCCCGGACAGGGGGCTGGGGTTCATCTACGAGCAGTACTTC
CDR3aa: CSARFPDRGLGFIYEQYF

j_gene: TRBJ2-6
v_gene: TRBV28
d_gene: TRBD1
abundance: NA
CDR3nt: TGTGCCATTAGCAGGGGGCCTGGGGCCAACGTCCTGACTTTC
CDR3aa: CAISRGPGANVLTF

j_gene: TRBJ1-2
v_gene: TRBV6-1
d_gene: TRBD1
abundance: many
CDR3nt: TGTGCCAGCAGTCTAGCCCCGGGACAGCCTTACTATGGCTACACCTTC
CDR3aa: CASSLAPGQPYYGYTF

j_gene: TRBJ2-7
v_gene: TRBV12-3/TRBV12-4
d_gene: TRBD2
abundance: few
CDR3nt: TGTGCCAGCAGCCCCGGCGGGAGGATATACGAGCAGTACTTC
CDR3aa: CASSPGGRIYEQYF

j_gene: TRBJ2-7
v_gene: TRBV6-5
d_gene: TRBD2
abundance: many
CDR3nt: TGTGCCAGCAGTTACTCGGCTAGCGGGAGGGCCTCCGAGCAGTACTTC
CDR3aa: CASSYSASGRASEQYF

j_gene: TRBJ2-2
v_gene: TRBV14
d_gene: TRBD2
abundance: many
CDR3nt: TGTGCCACCGCCAACCCGAGCGGGAGGCCAACCGGGGAGCTGTTTTTT
CDR3aa: CATANPSGRPTGELFF

j_gene: TRBJ2-7
v_gene: TRBV7-2
d_gene: TRBD1
abundance: few
CDR3nt: TGTGCCAGCAGCGAGGGGGCCGAAACTTACTACGAGCAGTACTTC
CDR3aa: CASSEGAETYYEQYF

j_gene: TRBJ2-7
v_gene: TRBV5-1
d_gene: TRBD2
abundance: once
CDR3nt: TGCGCCAGCAGCCGTACTAGCGGGACCACCTACCCCGAGCAGTACTTC
CDR3aa: CASSRTSGTTYPEQYF

j_gene: TRBJ2-7
v_gene: TRBV5-1
d_gene: TRBD1
abundance: few
CDR3nt: TGCGCCAGCAGCTTCTGGGACAGCTCCTACGAGCAGTACTTC
CDR3aa: CASSFWDSSYEQYF

j_gene: TRBJ2-7
v_gene: TRBV5-1
d_gene: TRBD1
abundance: few
CDR3nt: TGCGCCAGCAGCTTCCCCGGACAGGAGTATACCTACGAGCAGTACTTC
CDR3aa: CASSFPGQEYTYEQYF

j_gene: TRBJ2-5
v_gene: TRBV7-6
d_gene: NA
abundance: NA
CDR3nt: TGTGCCAGCAGCTTAGAGAGGGCGGGGGAGACCCAGTACTTC
CDR3aa: CASSLERAGETQYF

j_gene: TRBJ1-1
v_gene: TRBV6-2/TRBV6-3
d_gene: NA
abundance: many
CDR3nt: TGTGCCACTCGGCCCCGGGGAGGCACTGAAGCTTTCTTT
CDR3aa: CATRPRGGTEAFF

j_gene: TRBJ1-6
v_gene: TRBV20-1
d_gene: NA
abundance: NA
CDR3nt: TGCAGTGCTAGGAGGGGGTACTATAATTCACCCCTCCACTTT
CDR3aa: CSARRGYYNSPLHF

j_gene: TRBJ2-7
v_gene: TRBV6-1
d_gene: NA
abundance: many
CDR3nt: TGTGCCAGCAGTGAAGGGGTCCGTGACGAAACCTACGAGCAGTACTTC
CDR3aa: CASSEGVRDETYEQYF

j_gene: TRBJ2-7
v_gene: TRBV11-2
d_gene: NA
abundance: many
CDR3nt: TGTGCCAGCAGCTGGGGCATCAGGAGCGGCTACGAGCAGTACTTC
CDR3aa: CASSWGIRSGYEQYF

j_gene: TRBJ2-5
v_gene: TRBV6-2/TRBV6-3
d_gene: TRBD2
abundance: NA
CDR3nt: TGTGCCAGCAGTTATAGCGGGAGCAAAGAGACCCAGTACTTC
CDR3aa: CASSYSGSKETQYF

j_gene: TRBJ2-7
v_gene: TRBV28
d_gene: TRBD2
abundance: NA
CDR3nt: TGTGCCAGCAGGGACGGGACTAGCGGTTACGAGCAGTACTTC
CDR3aa: CASRDGTSGYEQYF

j_gene: TRBJ2-7
v_gene: TRBV2
d_gene: TRBD2
abundance: few
CDR3nt: TGTGCCAGCAGTGATCGAGAGACTAGCGTTTACGAGCAGTACTTC
CDR3aa: CASSDRETSVYEQYF

j_gene: TRBJ1-5
v_gene: TRBV2
d_gene: NA
abundance: once
CDR3nt: TGTTCCAGCAGTGGAGGGTGGACCAGGGATAATGGCAATCAGCCCCAGCATTTT
CDR3aa: CSSSGGWTRDNGNQPQHF

j_gene: TRBJ2-7
v_gene: TRBV28
d_gene: NA
abundance: many
CDR3nt: TGTGCTTCCGGTCTAAGCCTTTACGAGCAGTACTTC
CDR3aa: CASGLSLYEQYF

j_gene: TRBJ2-2
v_gene: TRBV5-5
d_gene: TRBD2
abundance: few
CDR3nt: TGTGCCAGCAGCCGAGGACTAGCTATGGTTCGGGAGCTGTTTTTT
CDR3aa: CASSRGLAMVRELFF

j_gene: TRBJ2-7
v_gene: TRBV28
d_gene: TRBD2
abundance: NA
CDR3nt: TGTGCCAGCAGCCGGAGCGGGAGGACTGCCTACGATCAGTACTTC
CDR3aa: CASSRSGRTAYDQYF

j_gene: TRBJ2-3
v_gene: TRBV18
d_gene: TRBD2
abundance: NA
CDR3nt: TGTGCCAGCTCATTCACTAGCGGGAGTGCAGATACGCAGTATTTT
CDR3aa: CASSFTSGSADTQYF

j_gene: TRBJ1-2
v_gene: TRBV28
d_gene: NA
abundance: few
CDR3nt: TGTGCCAGCAGCGATGTAAGGGGGGATGGCTACACCTTC
CDR3aa: CASSDVRGDGYTF

j_gene: TRBJ2-2
v_gene: TRBV18
d_gene: NA
abundance: few
CDR3nt: TGTGCCAGCTCACCACGGGCGGGTGCGAACACCGGGGAGCTGTTTTTT
CDR3aa: CASSPRAGANTGELFF

j_gene: TRBJ2-7
v_gene: TRBV29-1
d_gene: NA
abundance: many
CDR3nt: TGCAGCGTCGACACAGGAGCCTCTCAATACGAGCAGTACTTC
CDR3aa: CSVDTGASQYEQYF

j_gene: TRBJ2-2
v_gene: TRBV11-3
d_gene: NA
abundance: many
CDR3nt: TGTGCCAGCAGCTTATCAGGCCCCGGGGAGCTGTTTTTT
CDR3aa: CASSLSGPGELFF

j_gene: TRBJ2-7
v_gene: TRBV20-1
d_gene: TRBD1
abundance: many
CDR3nt: TGCAGTGCTAGAGATCTCGGACAGGGGCCCAAGCCTACTAATTACGAGCAGTACTTC
CDR3aa: CSARDLGQGPKPTNYEQYF